One sample yielded the 3 T cell receptor beta chains listed below, sequenced in a study of CD8+ T cells in alopecia areata. Treatment defined: oral pan-JAK inhibitor, 5-10 mg twice daily. cDNA prepared by RNA extraction and subsequent reverse transcription served as the template for sequencing. Sequencing used immunoSEQ multiplex PCR; TCRdb keeps in-frame clones, though not all of them. The table shows about 110,000 clones, with 45% to 65% occurring only once. The specimen comprised CD4+ T cells sorted from blood, sampled at week 24, from a patient treated with tofacitinib. The receptors stem from a human donor with alopecia areata.

This chain links TRBV4-3 with TRBJ2-1, with a weak D call TRBD2 (6 bases). This CDR3 region has 16 residues. CDR1 is LGHNA and CDR2 is YSLEER in the germline V gene. V lost 0 bases and J lost 2, with 11 bases in between. DNA for the CDR3: TGCGCCAGCAGCCAAGAGGCGGGGCACACCTACAATGAGCAGTTCTTC. It codes for CASSQEAGHTYNEQFF.

This clone occurred a few times. V gene TRBV30 combines with J gene TRBJ2-5; TRBD1 matches 9 bases. The V and J ends lost 5 bases and 5 bases, in that order; junction bases with no gene match: 12. Germline V lookup: CDR1 GTSNPN, CDR2 SVGIG (reference sequence). The CDR3 is 15 amino acids. CDR3 nucleotides: TGTGCCTGGGGATGGAACAGGGGGCGCCGGGAGACCCAGTACTTC. Amino acid sequence: CAWGWNRGRRETQYF.

The chain uses TRBV5-4 and TRBJ2-2, with TRBD1 matching 8 bases. The CDR3 has 17 residues. Germline V lookup: CDR1 SGHNT, CDR2 YYREEE (reference sequence). Losses at the gene ends were 4 bases for V and 4 bases for J; bases not matched to a gene: 12. As DNA, the CDR3 is TGTGCCAGCAGCCGAAAAGGGCGGACAGGGCTCACCGGGGAGCTGTTTTTT. Protein sequence: CASSRKGRTGLTGELFF.